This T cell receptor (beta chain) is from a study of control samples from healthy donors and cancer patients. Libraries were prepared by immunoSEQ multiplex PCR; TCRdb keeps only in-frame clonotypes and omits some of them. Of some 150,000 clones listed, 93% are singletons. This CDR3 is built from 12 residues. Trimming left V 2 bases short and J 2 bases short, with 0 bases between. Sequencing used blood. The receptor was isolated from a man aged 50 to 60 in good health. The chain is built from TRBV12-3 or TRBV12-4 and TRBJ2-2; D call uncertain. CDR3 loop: CASSLNTGELFF. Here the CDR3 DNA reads TGTGCCAGCAGTTTAAACACCGGGGAGCTGTTTTTT.